The 6 T cell receptor beta chains listed next were all sequenced from one sample in a study of blood T cell repertoires in COVID-19. The assay was immunoSEQ multiplex PCR, and TCRdb's table has in-frame clones only and misses some. The table includes about 380,000 clones, roughly 91% detected once. The sequenced material came from PBMCs or T cells enriched from blood (not recorded which). The source of these receptors is a woman aged 18 to 35 who had recovered from COVID-19.

The V and J genes are TRBV5-6 and TRBJ1-3; D not certain. Trimming left V 3 bases short and J 0 bases short, with 13 bases between. CDR3 length: 16 amino acids. Germline V CDR1 and CDR2: SGHDT, YYEEEE. DNA for the CDR3: TGTGCCAGCAGCTCAGAGCGGGAGAGCTCTGGAAACACCATATATTTT. It encodes CASSSERESSGNTIYF. Complete variable domain (other parts from reference TRBV5-6 and TRBJ1-3): DAGVTQSPTHLIKTRGQQVTLRCSPKSGHDTVSWYQQALGQGPQFIFQYYEEEERQRGNFPDRFSGHQFPNYSSELNVNALLLGDSALYLCASSSERESSGNTIYFGEGSWLTVV.

The rearrangement uses TRBV25-1 and TRBJ2-7; D call uncertain. The length of the CDR3 is 13 residues. Deletions cut 6 bases from V and 6 bases from J, with 15 bases between. Germline-derived CDR1 and CDR2 are MGHDK and SYGVNS. CDR3 in amino acids: CASSGSEWSEQYF. As DNA, the CDR3 is TGTGCCAGCAGCGGATCGGAGTGGAGCGAGCAGTACTTC.

This chain joins TRBV9 and TRBJ2-1; 8 bases map to TRBD2. CDR1 and CDR2 (germline): SGDLS, YYNGEE. V shed 0 bases and J 4 bases; nucleotides not matched to a gene: 6. This CDR3 spans 16 amino acids. The CDR3 spells CASSVVASGGYNEQFF. As DNA, the CDR3 is TGTGCCAGCAGCGTAGTTGCCAGCGGGGGTTACAATGAGCAGTTCTTC.

In its sample, this clone was seen many times. The chain combines TRBV19 with TRBJ2-1; D not resolved. The germline V gene has CDR1 LNHDA and CDR2 SQIVND (reference sequence). The length of the CDR3 is 13 residues. Trimming shortened V by 1 base and J by 5 bases, and 6 bases separated the two germline ends. The CDR3 DNA follows: TGTGCCAGTAGTATAGCACTACACAATGAGCAGTTCTTC. As protein: CASSIALHNEQFF. Full variable domain (missing parts from reference TRBV19 and TRBJ2-1): DGGITQSPKYLFRKEGQNVTLSCEQNLNHDAMYWYRQDPGQGLRLIYYSQIVNDFQKGDIAEGYSVSREKKESFPLTVTSAQKNPTAFYLCASSIALHNEQFFGPGTRLTVL.

The chain combines TRBV23-1 with TRBJ2-7, with 8 bases aligning to TRBD2. TRBV23-1 belongs to the ORF category, with a function that is uncertain. CDR3 length: 13 residues. V lost 10 bases and J lost 2; bases outside the gene matches: 7. CDR3 loop: CATGGDTPYEQYF. The CDR3 region has the DNA TGCGCCACCGGGGGGGACACCCCCTACGAGCAGTACTTC.

The CDR3 region is CASSPLQGDNSPLHF. The CDR3 DNA is TGTGCCAGCAGTCCACTGCAGGGGGATAATTCACCCCTCCACTTT. The chain recombines TRBV6-2 or TRBV6-3 with TRBJ1-6; 7 bases agree with TRBD1. J lost 5 bases, V lost 5 bases, and 6 bases had no gene match. Germline CDR1 and CDR2: MNHEY and SVGEGT. The CDR3 is 15 residues long.